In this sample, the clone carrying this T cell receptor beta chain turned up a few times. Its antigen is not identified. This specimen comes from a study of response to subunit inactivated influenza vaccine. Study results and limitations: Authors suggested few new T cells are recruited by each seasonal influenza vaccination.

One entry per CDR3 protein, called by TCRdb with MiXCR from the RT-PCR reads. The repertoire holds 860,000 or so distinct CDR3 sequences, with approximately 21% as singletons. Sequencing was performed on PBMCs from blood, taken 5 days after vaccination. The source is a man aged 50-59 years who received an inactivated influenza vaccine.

The CDR3 nucleotides read TGCAGCGTTGAAATACGGCCTACAGATACGCAGTATTTT. This encodes CSVEIRPTDTQYF. The chain has TRBV29-1 and TRBJ2-3; D unresolved. Germline CDR1 and CDR2: SQVTM and ANQGSEA. The V and J ends lost 2 bases and 3 bases respectively, with 9 bases between them. The CDR3 is 13 amino acids.